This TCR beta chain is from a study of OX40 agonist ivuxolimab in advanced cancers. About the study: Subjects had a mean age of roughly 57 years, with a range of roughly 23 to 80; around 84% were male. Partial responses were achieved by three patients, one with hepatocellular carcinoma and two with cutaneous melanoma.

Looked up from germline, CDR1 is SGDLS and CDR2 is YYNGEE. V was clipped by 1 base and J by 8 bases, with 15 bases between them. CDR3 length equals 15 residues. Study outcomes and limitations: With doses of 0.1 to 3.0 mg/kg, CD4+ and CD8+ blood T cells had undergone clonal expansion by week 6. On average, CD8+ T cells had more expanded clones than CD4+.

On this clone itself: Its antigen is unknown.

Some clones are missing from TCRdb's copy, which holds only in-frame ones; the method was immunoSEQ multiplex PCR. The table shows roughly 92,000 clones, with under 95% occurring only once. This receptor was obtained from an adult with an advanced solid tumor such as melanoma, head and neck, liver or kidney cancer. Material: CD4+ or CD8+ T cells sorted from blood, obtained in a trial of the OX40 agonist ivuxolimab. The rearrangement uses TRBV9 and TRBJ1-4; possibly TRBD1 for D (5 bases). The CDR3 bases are TGTGCCAGCAGCGTAACGAGGCAGGGTAACGAAAAACTGTTTTTT. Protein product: CASSVTRQGNEKLFF.